The 29 T cell receptor beta chains below were found in one sample sequenced in a study of T cell responses to AZD1222 COVID-19 vaccine (dated by TCRdb to about 2021). Receptor libraries were prepared by the immunoSEQ multiplex PCR assay. TCRdb mirrors the immuneACCESS table, restricted to in-frame sequences. Some clones are absent from its copies; in checked studies, under half trace to an unresolved V gene, and the reason for the others is unknown. This sample lists tens of thousands of clones; about 90% were detected once. Of the sample, 3.1% falls within the top ten clones. What this sample's time point label stands for: about 28 days (+/-7) after the second vaccine dose. The sequences come from peripheral blood, collected 28 days after the second AZD1222 dose. The receptors were gathered from an adult who received the AZD1222 COVID-19 vaccine.

This chain connects TRBV9 to TRBJ2-1; D is possibly TRBD1 or TRBD2 (6 bases each). CDR1 and CDR2 from the germline V gene are SGDLS and YYNGEE. The length of the CDR3 is 19 residues. V shed 0 bases and J shed 4 bases, with 23 bases lying between them. The CDR3 spells CASSVARRGNGSWYNEQFF. In DNA form, the CDR3 reads TGTGCCAGCAGCGTAGCTCGGAGGGGGAATGGTAGCTGGTACAATGAGCAGTTCTTC.

The chain recombines TRBV3-1 (or the pseudogene TRBV3-2) with TRBJ2-2; 12 bases agree with TRBD1. Trimming at V came to 4 bases and at J to 6 bases, leaving 6 bases not matched to a gene. The CDR3 sequence is 16 residues long. Germline V gene sequence: CDR1 LGHDT, CDR2 YNNKEL (reference sequence). The CDR3 reads CASSRGDRGRSGELFF. The CDR3 coding sequence is TGTGCCAGCAGCCGGGGGGACAGGGGGCGTTCCGGGGAGCTGTTTTTT.

The V gene is TRBV7-6, the J gene TRBJ2-6, with TRBD1 as a possible D gene (5 bases). The V gene lost 6 bases and the J gene lost 0 bases, with 18 bases spanning the gap. The CDR3 covers 18 residues. The germline V gene encodes CDR1 SGHVS and CDR2 FNYEAQ. CDR3 protein: CASSYLTGVHSGANVLTF. The CDR3 region has the DNA TGTGCCAGCAGTTATCTTACAGGAGTCCACTCTGGGGCCAACGTCCTGACTTTC.

This chain connects TRBV18 to TRBJ1-1; a weak D match, TRBD1 (6 bases). This CDR3 has 15 amino acids. Germline CDR1 is KGHSH and CDR2 is LQKENI. Trimming left V 6 bases short and J 0 bases short, with 14 bases between. The CDR3 DNA sequence: TGTGCCAGCTCCCAGGACAGCTCACTGAACACTGAAGCTTTCTTT. Amino acid sequence: CASSQDSSLNTEAFF.

The chain carries TRBV9 and TRBJ1-2; 10 bases are shared with TRBD1. V dropped 0 bases and J dropped 5; count of bases not matched to a gene: 4. The CDR3 is made up of 15 amino acids. Germline CDR1 is SGDLS and CDR2 is YYNGEE. The CDR3 protein is CASSVETGGGYGYTF. As DNA, the CDR3 is TGTGCCAGCAGCGTAGAGACAGGGGGCGGATATGGCTACACCTTC.

Only one count was recorded for this clone. The chain carries TRBV7-9 and TRBJ1-3; weak D call: TRBD1 (5 bases). The CDR3 spans 16 residues. Germline-derived CDR1 and CDR2 are SEHNR and FQNEAQ (reference sequence). V gave up 1 base and J gave up 0 bases, with 10 bases separating them. CDR3 sequence reads: CASSLGQPRSGNTIYF. The DNA for the CDR3 is TGTGCCAGCAGCTTAGGACAGCCACGCTCTGGAAACACCATATATTTT.

This clone was detected once. This rearrangement joins TRBV11-3 to TRBJ2-7, with TRBD2 matching 7 bases. There are 15 residues in the CDR3. CDR1 and CDR2 (germline): SGHNT, YENEEA. V was clipped by 5 bases and J by 1 base; unmatched bases: 8. The CDR3 region has the DNA TGTGCCAGCAGCGCTGCTAGCGGTCCTTCCTACGAGCAGTACTTC. This sequence encodes CASSAASGPSYEQYF. Drawing the rest from reference TRBV11-3 and TRBJ2-7, the complete variable domain is EAGVVQSPRYKIIEKKQPVAFWCNPISGHNTLYWYLQNLGQGPELLIRYENEEAVDDSQLPKDRFSAERLKGVDSTLKIQPAELGDSAVYLCASSAASGPSYEQYFGPGTRLTVT.

The J gene is TRBJ2-7, the V gene TRBV11-2; D gene ambiguous. The CDR3 is made up of 15 amino acids. Germline loops: CDR1 SGHAT, CDR2 FQNNGV. V lost 6 bases and J 4 bases, leaving 19 bases between the germline ends. CDR3 sequence: CASRPITKIGYEQYF. CDR3 sequence (DNA): TGTGCCAGCAGACCTATAACAAAGATCGGGTACGAGCAGTACTTC. Complete variable domain (other parts from reference TRBV11-2 and TRBJ2-7): EAGVAQSPRYKIIEKRQSVAFWCNPISGHATLYWYQQILGQGPKLLIQFQNNGVVDDSQLPKDRFSAERLKGVDSTLKIQPAKLEDSAVYLCASRPITKIGYEQYFGPGTRLTVT.

This chain connects TRBV7-2 to TRBJ2-7, with TRBD1 matching 9 bases. The CDR3 totals 16 residues. J lost 0 bases, V lost 1 base, and 4 bases had no gene match. Looked up from germline, CDR1 is SGHTA and CDR2 is FQGNSA. The CDR3: CASSLGGTGISYEQYF. The CDR3 bases are TGTGCCAGCAGCTTAGGGGGGACAGGGATCTCCTACGAGCAGTACTTC.

This clone was counted once. This rearrangement joins TRBV24-1 to TRBJ1-2, with D tentatively TRBD1 (5 bases). Trimming removed 4 bases at V and 0 bases at J, with 11 bases between. This CDR3 has 15 amino acids. In germline, CDR1 is KGHDR, CDR2 SFDVKD. CDR3 nucleotide sequence: TGTGCCACCAGTGACCCATCGGGGGCTAACTATGGCTACACCTTC. Its protein is CATSDPSGANYGYTF.

The J gene is TRBJ2-7, the V gene TRBV19; tentative D call: TRBD2 (5 bases). V was trimmed by 2 bases and J by 2 bases, leaving 10 bases between them. The length of the CDR3 is 14 residues. Looked up from germline, CDR1 is LNHDA and CDR2 is SQIVND (reference sequence). The CDR3 DNA reads as TGTGCCAGTAGTATATCGAGGGATCCCTACGAGCAGTACTTC. This sequence encodes CASSISRDPYEQYF. The whole variable domain, filled in from reference TRBV19 and TRBJ2-7, reads DGGITQSPKYLFRKEGQNVTLSCEQNLNHDAMYWYRQDPGQGLRLIYYSQIVNDFQKGDIAEGYSVSREKKESFPLTVTSAQKNPTAFYLCASSISRDPYEQYFGPGTRLTVT.

The chain combines TRBV6-2 or TRBV6-3 with TRBJ2-7; TRBD1 agrees at 9 bases. Germline V gene sequence: CDR1 MNHEY, CDR2 SVGEGT. The CDR3 runs 17 residues. After removal of 5 bases from V and 0 bases from J, the junction contained 11 bases not matched to a gene. Here the CDR3 reads CASSRILETGGSYEQYF. Here the CDR3 DNA reads TGTGCCAGCAGTAGGATTCTGGAGACAGGGGGCTCCTACGAGCAGTACTTC.

The chain is built from TRBV6-2 or TRBV6-3 and TRBJ2-3; possibly TRBD2 for D (5 bases). V lost 0 bases and J lost 8, with 9 bases in between. The germline V gene encodes CDR1 MNHEY and CDR2 SVGEGT. This CDR3 has 13 amino acids. The CDR3 spells CASSYSREGTQYF. The CDR3 region has the DNA TGTGCCAGCAGTTACTCCCGAGAGGGTACGCAGTATTTT.

The J gene is TRBJ2-3, the V gene TRBV2; TRBD2 matches at 8 bases. Unmatched junction bases numbered 2, after V lost 4 bases and J lost 2 bases. Germline CDR1 reads SNHLY; CDR2 reads FYNNEI. The CDR3 is made up of 14 amino acids. CDR3 amino acids: CASSVSGVTDTQYF. In nucleotides, the CDR3 is TGTGCCAGCAGTGTTAGCGGGGTCACAGATACGCAGTATTTT.

V and J are TRBV4-2 and TRBJ2-7, with a tentative D call TRBD2 (7 bases). The CDR3 contains 15 residues. The V end was cut by 1 base, the J end by 2 bases, with 12 bases between. Germline values: CDR1 LGHNA, CDR2 YNFKEQ. This chain's CDR3 is CASSQAGGRPYEQYF. The CDR3 DNA is TGTGCCAGCAGCCAAGCGGGGGGCAGGCCCTACGAGCAGTACTTC.

This chain links TRBV3-1 (or the pseudogene TRBV3-2) with TRBJ2-1; TRBD2 aligns across 12 bases. The CDR3 spans 14 residues. With 4 bases clipped from V and 7 bases from J, the junction kept 2 bases outside the gene matches. From germline, CDR1 is LGHDT and CDR2 YNNKEL (reference sequence). CDR3 amino acids: CASSLGLAGNEQFF. CDR3 bases: TGTGCCAGCAGCCTCGGACTAGCGGGAAATGAGCAGTTCTTC.

This chain uses TRBV2 with TRBJ2-3; D is undetermined. V was trimmed by 6 bases and J by 1 base, leaving 2 bases between them. The CDR3 loop spans 11 amino acids. The germline V gene encodes CDR1 SNHLY and CDR2 FYNNEI. Written as DNA, the CDR3 is TGTGCCAGCAGCCGCACAGATACGCAGTATTTT. Its translation: CASSRTDTQYF.

The chain combines TRBV9 with TRBJ2-1, with D maybe TRBD2 (7 bases). V lost 0 bases, J lost 6 bases, and 13 bases lay in between. Per the germline V gene, CDR1 is SGDLS and CDR2 is YYNGEE. This CDR3 spans 15 amino acids. The CDR3 here is CASSVVRGGLNEQFF. The CDR3 DNA reads TGTGCCAGCAGCGTAGTGAGGGGGGGCCTCAATGAGCAGTTCTTC.

The chain couples TRBV27 to TRBJ1-6; TRBD1 matches at 11 bases. The CDR3 loop spans 17 amino acids. CDR1 is MNHEY and CDR2 is SMNVEV in the germline V gene (reference sequence). The V and J ends lost 5 bases and 4 bases, in that order; junction bases with no gene match: 7. The DNA for the CDR3 is TGTGCCAGCAGTCTCCGGGACAGGGGGGCTTATAATTCACCCCTCCACTTT. Translating it yields CASSLRDRGAYNSPLHF.

This clone occurred a few times. The chain joins TRBV28 to TRBJ2-5; TRBD2 aligns across 8 bases. The CDR3 is 17 amino acids. The V gene's germline CDR1 is MDHEN and CDR2 SYDVKM. The junction had 15 bases not matched to a gene; V was cut back by 4 bases and J by 5 bases. This CDR3 reads CASSSSLDWRGAETQYF. As DNA, the CDR3 is TGTGCCAGCAGTTCGTCGTTAGATTGGCGGGGGGCGGAGACCCAGTACTTC.

This chain connects TRBV27 to TRBJ1-6; 9 nucleotides align to TRBD1. The ends lost 4 bases at V and 7 bases at J; junction bases unmatched: 5. The CDR3 totals 15 residues. Germline loops: CDR1 MNHEY, CDR2 SMNVEV (reference sequence). The CDR3 DNA is TGTGCCAGCAGTTCGGCCGGGACAGGGAATTCACCCCTCCACTTT. Its protein product is CASSSAGTGNSPLHF.

This clone has a single count. This chain joins TRBV6-5 and TRBJ1-2; possible D gene TRBD1, 5 bases. V lost 6 bases and J 4 bases, leaving 15 bases between the germline ends. This CDR3 contains 14 residues. Germline values: CDR1 MNHEY, CDR2 SVGAGI. This chain's CDR3 is CASRGGVIFYGYTF. The CDR3 coding sequence is TGTGCCAGCAGGGGGGGGGTGATCTTCTATGGCTACACCTTC.

The chain joins TRBV7-9 to TRBJ1-1, with TRBD1 identical over 9 bases. The CDR3 is 17 amino acids. Germline-derived CDR1 and CDR2 are SEHNR and FQNEAQ (reference sequence). V trimming: 1 base; J trimming: 0 bases; junction bases outside the gene matches: 6. The CDR3 DNA reads TGTGCCAGCAGCTTAGTAGGGACAGGGACAATGAACACTGAAGCTTTCTTT. It yields the protein CASSLVGTGTMNTEAFF.

The gene calls are TRBV2 and TRBJ1-1; no firm D call. In germline, CDR1 is SNHLY, CDR2 FYNNEI. This CDR3 spans 14 amino acids. Trimming stripped 5 bases from V and 3 bases from J, with 13 bases between. The CDR3 DNA follows: TGTGCCAGCAGTCCCACTCGGGTGGACACTGAAGCTTTCTTT. Translation gives CASSPTRVDTEAFF.

The V and J genes are TRBV10-1 and TRBJ1-1; a possible D gene is TRBD1 (6 bases). Between the trimmed V and J ends, which lost 8 bases and 0 bases, there was a span of 19 bases. The CDR3 is made up of 16 amino acids. Germline CDR1 WNHNN, CDR2 SYGVQD (reference sequence). The CDR3 nucleotides read TGCGCCAGCTCCTGGGCCCTCACAGGGATGAACACTGAAGCTTTCTTT. It is translated as CASSWALTGMNTEAFF.

The chain couples TRBV5-6 to TRBJ1-2; no definite D call. Germline CDR1 and CDR2: SGHDT and YYEEEE. This CDR3 region has 12 residues. V was pared by 0 bases and J by 4 bases, with 4 bases between. The CDR3, as DNA: TGTGCCAGCAGCTTGGGGTTCTATGGCTACACCTTC. Protein sequence: CASSLGFYGYTF.

The chain employs TRBV30 and TRBJ1-2; no definite D call. This CDR3 is 10 amino acids long. The V end lost 3 bases, the J end lost 6 bases, and 5 bases lay between the germline ends. Germline CDR1 GTSNPN, CDR2 SVGIG (reference sequence). The CDR3 bases are TGTGCCTGGAGGGGGAATGGCTACACCTTC. This encodes CAWRGNGYTF.

The genes are TRBV11-1 and TRBJ2-3; D may match TRBD1 or TRBD2 (6 bases each). This CDR3 has 16 amino acids. The germline V and J ends were trimmed by 2 bases and 2 bases, with 14 bases remaining between them. CDR1 SGHAT and CDR2 FQDESV come from the germline V gene (reference sequence). CDR3 sequence (DNA): TGTGCCAGCAGCTTATTAAGGGGGGACCCCACAGATACGCAGTATTTT. As protein: CASSLLRGDPTDTQYF.

The chain recombines TRBV7-9 with TRBJ1-1; D not resolved. The CDR3 runs to 13 residues. In germline, CDR1 is SEHNR, CDR2 FQNEAQ (reference sequence). V was pared by 4 bases and J by 1 base, with 7 bases between. The DNA for the CDR3 is TGTGCCAGCAGCTCACATGAGAACACTGAAGCTTTCTTT. Translating gives CASSSHENTEAFF. Looking up the rest from reference TRBV7-9 and TRBJ1-1 gives the full variable domain: DTGVSQNPRHKITKRGQNVTFRCDPISEHNRLYWYRQTLGQGPEFLTYFQNEAQLEKSRLLSDRFSAERPKGSFSTLEIQRTEQGDSAMYLCASSSHENTEAFFGQGTRLTVV.